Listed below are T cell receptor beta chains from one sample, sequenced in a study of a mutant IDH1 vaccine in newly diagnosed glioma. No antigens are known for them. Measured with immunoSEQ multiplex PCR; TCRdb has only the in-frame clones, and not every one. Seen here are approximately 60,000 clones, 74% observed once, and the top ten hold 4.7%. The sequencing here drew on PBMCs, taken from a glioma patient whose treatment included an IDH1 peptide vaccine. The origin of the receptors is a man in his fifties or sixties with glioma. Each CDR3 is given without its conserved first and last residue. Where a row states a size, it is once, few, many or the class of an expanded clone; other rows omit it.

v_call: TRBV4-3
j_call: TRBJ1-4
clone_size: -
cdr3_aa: ASSQDYRSNEKLF

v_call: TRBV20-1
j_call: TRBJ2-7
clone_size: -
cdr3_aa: SATPGFEQY

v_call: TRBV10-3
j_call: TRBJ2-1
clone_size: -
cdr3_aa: AIRDPRGLAGTNEQF

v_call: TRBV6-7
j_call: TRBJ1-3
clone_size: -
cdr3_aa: ASSITTNSGNTIY

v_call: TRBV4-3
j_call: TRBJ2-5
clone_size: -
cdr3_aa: ASSHRGQGAPQY

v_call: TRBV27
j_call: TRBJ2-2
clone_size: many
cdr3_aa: ASGQGRAGELF

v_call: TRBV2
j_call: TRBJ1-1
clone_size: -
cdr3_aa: ASSEQVNTEAF

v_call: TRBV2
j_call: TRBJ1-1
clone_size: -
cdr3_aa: ASSSEDRGAEAF

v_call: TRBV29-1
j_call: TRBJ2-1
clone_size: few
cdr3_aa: SFQLWDYNEQF

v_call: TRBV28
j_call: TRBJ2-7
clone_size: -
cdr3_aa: ASSLGQATYEQY

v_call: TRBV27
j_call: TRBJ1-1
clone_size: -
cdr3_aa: ASSPRQRGAEAF

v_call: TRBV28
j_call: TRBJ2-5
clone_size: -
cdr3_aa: ASSRPPGLAAQETQY

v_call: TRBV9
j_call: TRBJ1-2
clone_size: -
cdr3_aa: ASSVGPGSGYT

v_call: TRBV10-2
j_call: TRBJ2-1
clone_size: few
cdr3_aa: ASSEAGRPNNEQF

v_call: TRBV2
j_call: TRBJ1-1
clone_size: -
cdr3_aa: ASSGQALRAEAF

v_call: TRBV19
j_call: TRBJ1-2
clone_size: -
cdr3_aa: ASSIVRAQGLSTGYT

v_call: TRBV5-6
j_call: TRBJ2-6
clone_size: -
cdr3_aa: ASSFGGFSGANVLT

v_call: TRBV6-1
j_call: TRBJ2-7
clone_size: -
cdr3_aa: ASRDRFGNEQY

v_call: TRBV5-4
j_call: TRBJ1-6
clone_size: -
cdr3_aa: ASSLEGGTYNSPLH

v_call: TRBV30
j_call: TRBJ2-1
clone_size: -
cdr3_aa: AWRGDQLGEQF

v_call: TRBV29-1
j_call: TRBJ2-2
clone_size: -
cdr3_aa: SVGRGTADTGELF

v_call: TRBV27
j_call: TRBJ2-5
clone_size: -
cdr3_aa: ASSPGPQGWGQETQY

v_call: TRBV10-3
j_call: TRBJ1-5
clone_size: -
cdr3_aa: AISGDTNQPQH

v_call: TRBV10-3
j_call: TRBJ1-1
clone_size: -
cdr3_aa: AISELGMGTEAF

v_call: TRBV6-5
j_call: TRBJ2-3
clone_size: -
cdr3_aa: ASRRGGTDTQY

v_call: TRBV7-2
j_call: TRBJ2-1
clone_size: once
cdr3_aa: ASSSSRWGQF

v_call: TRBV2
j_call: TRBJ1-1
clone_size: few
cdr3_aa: ASSPGTGGSTEAF

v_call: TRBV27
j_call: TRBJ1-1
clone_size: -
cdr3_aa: ASSLLGQGSGAF

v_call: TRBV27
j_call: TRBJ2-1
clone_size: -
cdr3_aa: ASSAPGTPYNEQF

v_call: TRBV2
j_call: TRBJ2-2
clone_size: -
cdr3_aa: ASSRTVTNTGELF

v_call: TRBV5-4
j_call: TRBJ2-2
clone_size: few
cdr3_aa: ASSPRTNTGELF

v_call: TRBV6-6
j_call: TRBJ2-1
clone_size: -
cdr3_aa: ASSRAGEPYNEQF

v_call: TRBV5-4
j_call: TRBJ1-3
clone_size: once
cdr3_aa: ASSFGGLSGNTIY

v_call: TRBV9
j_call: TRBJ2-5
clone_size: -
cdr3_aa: ASSGPGETQY

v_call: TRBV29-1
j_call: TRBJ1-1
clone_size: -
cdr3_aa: SVVWGVNTEAF

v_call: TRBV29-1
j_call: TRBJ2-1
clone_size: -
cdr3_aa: SVGWQNNEQF

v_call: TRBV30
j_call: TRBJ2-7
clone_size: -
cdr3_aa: ANGIVGSYEQY

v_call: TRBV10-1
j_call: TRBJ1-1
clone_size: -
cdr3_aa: ASSALAGGTEAF

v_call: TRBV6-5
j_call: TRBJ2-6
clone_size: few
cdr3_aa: ASRLREAGANVLT

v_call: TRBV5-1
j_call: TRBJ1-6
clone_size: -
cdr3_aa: ASSFQGLESPLH

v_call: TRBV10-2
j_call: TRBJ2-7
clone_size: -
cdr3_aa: ASSGYRGEQY

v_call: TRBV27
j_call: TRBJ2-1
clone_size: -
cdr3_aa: ASSLTGTGQF

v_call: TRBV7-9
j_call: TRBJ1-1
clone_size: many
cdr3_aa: ASSPGQMNTEAF

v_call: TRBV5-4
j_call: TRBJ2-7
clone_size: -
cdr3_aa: ASSSGGGGPYYEQY

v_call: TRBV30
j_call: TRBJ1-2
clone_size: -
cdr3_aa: AWEPLRGYT

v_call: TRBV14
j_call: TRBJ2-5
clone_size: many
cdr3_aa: ASSQLPGTGGRETQY

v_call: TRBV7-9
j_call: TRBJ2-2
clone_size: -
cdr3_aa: ASSLALQMNTGELF

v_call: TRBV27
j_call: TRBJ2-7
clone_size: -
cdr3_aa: ASSLSTGIVYEQY

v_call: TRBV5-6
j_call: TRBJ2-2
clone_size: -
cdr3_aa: ASSSRTEYTGELF